This TCR beta chain emerged from a study of PD-1 blockade in mismatch repair-deficient tumors. Overall study: All were previously treated, progressing patients with about 11 mismatch repair-deficient cancer types. General observations from the study: Tumor-resident clones, often undetectable pretreatment in blood, expanded then contracted after pembrolizumab.

In germline, CDR1 is SEHNR, CDR2 FQNEAQ (reference sequence). Between the trimmed V and J ends, which lost 5 bases and 6 bases, there was a span of 17 bases. The CDR3 is 15 residues long. Comments on this clone: Its antigen is as yet unknown.

All patients were mismatch repair deficient, assessed by either PCR or immunohistochemistry. TCR sequencing covered a few patients who responded to pembrolizumab. Sequencing used immunoSEQ multiplex PCR; TCRdb keeps in-frame clones, though not all of them. The sample has about 84,000 clones; over 70% are singletons. The clonotype originates from an adult with mismatch repair-deficient cancer. The material was peripheral blood, obtained 12 weeks after starting pembrolizumab. The chain carries TRBV7-9 and TRBJ2-1; D is uncertain. As DNA, the CDR3 is TGTGCCAGCAGCCGCGGACCGACTTGGCGCAATGAGCAGTTCTTC. Translation gives CASSRGPTWRNEQFF.